This T cell receptor (beta chain) originates from a study of blood T cell repertoires in COVID-19. In the study overall: PBMCs, B-cell-depleted T cells, or T cells provided the cDNA or gDNA that made up the material.

Original handling: Amplification with reference gene primers provided the estimates of nucleated cell counts. This table comes from immunoSEQ multiplex PCR, and its TCRdb copy is limited to in-frame clones, with some not included. That table is the source of V, J and clone size, and D and trimming were worked out from the DNA. The sample carries some 220,000 clones, roughly 84% recorded once. As for this clone: The identical CDR3 is also encoded by other nucleotide sequences in the sample.

The sequence was collected from a man in his fifties with active or convalescent COVID-19. The sample comprised peripheral blood.

The CDR3 DNA reads as TGTGCCAGCAGCTTGGGGCAGGGGACCTACAATGAGCAGTTCTTC. Its translation: CASSLGQGTYNEQFF. This sequence joins TRBV5-6 and TRBJ2-1; TRBD1 is a possible D gene (6 bases). With 0 bases removed from V and 2 bases from J, the gap between germline ends came to 9 bases. This CDR3 has 15 amino acids. In germline, CDR1 is SGHDT, CDR2 YYEEEE. Filled out from reference TRBV5-6 and TRBJ2-1, the complete variable domain reads DAGVTQSPTHLIKTRGQQVTLRCSPKSGHDTVSWYQQALGQGPQFIFQYYEEEERQRGNFPDRFSGHQFPNYSSELNVNALLLGDSALYLCASSLGQGTYNEQFFGPGTRLTVL.